This T cell receptor beta chain appears in the sequencing data of a study of blood T cell repertoires in COVID-19. The CDR3 covers 14 residues. V gave up 5 bases and J gave up 3 bases; unmatched junction bases: 5. The germline CDR1 and CDR2 sequences are SNHLY and FYNNEI. About this clone itself: The same CDR3 arises from other DNA sequences in this sample as well.

The method was immunoSEQ multiplex PCR; TCRdb's version includes in-frame clones alone and lacks a portion of them. Here the sample spans about 160,000 clones, approximately 91% being singletons. The rearrangement joins TRBV2 to TRBJ1-2, with TRBD1 matching 8 bases. The receptor was isolated from a man aged 18 to 29 with acute or convalescent COVID-19. The specimen sequenced was peripheral blood. As DNA, the CDR3 is TGTGCCAGCAGTCCGGGACAGGACGACTATGGCTACACCTTC. It yields the protein CASSPGQDDYGYTF.